Listed here are 5 T cell receptor beta chains from one sample, sequenced in a study of T cell repertoires in ileal Crohn's disease (dated by TCRdb to the late 2010s). Library preparation employed the immunoSEQ multiplex PCR assay. This immuneACCESS table, as held by TCRdb, lists in-frame sequences with V and J called but not all clones. Of the missing ones, under half trace to an unresolved V gene in checked studies; the others have no known cause. The sample records some 13,000 clones, under 80% of which are singletons. Clones ranked in the top ten supply about 18% of the sample. The sample was ileal tissue. The receptors here all came from an adult with Crohn's disease.

The table lists this clone with a count of one. The gene calls are TRBV2 and TRBJ1-6; TRBD1 aligns across 10 bases. V lost 6 bases and J lost 7; bases outside the gene matches: 6. Germline-derived CDR1 and CDR2 are SNHLY and FYNNEI. The length of the CDR3 is 15 residues. CDR3 in DNA: TGTGCCAGCAGGCCGGGACAGGGGAAAAATTCACCCCTCCACTTT. Translating it yields CASRPGQGKNSPLHF.

A few counts support this clone. This sequence joins TRBV6-5 and TRBJ2-7; perhaps TRBD2 as D (6 bases). Per germline, CDR1 MNHEY and CDR2 SVGAGI. Trimming left V 5 bases short and J 12 bases short, with 14 bases between. CDR3 length equals 11 residues. The CDR3 region is CASSTGVGWYF. Written as DNA, the CDR3 is TGTGCCAGCAGTACGGGGGTAGGTTGGTACTTC.

The chain combines TRBV6-5 with TRBJ1-2, with a weak D call TRBD1 (6 bases). V was cut by 4 bases and J by 2 bases, with 11 bases left in between. The CDR3 spans 14 residues. Germline CDR1 and CDR2: MNHEY and SVGAGI. In DNA, the CDR3 is TGTGCCAGCAGTTGGACAGCGGGGAACTATGGCTACACCTTC. Protein: CASSWTAGNYGYTF.

V usage is TRBV2 and J usage is TRBJ1-5, with D maybe TRBD1 (5 bases). This CDR3 is built from 14 residues. V gave up 8 bases and J gave up 0 bases, with 11 bases separating them. Germline assignment: CDR1 SNHLY and CDR2 FYNNEI. The CDR3 coding sequence is TGTGCCAGCTCGTGGGGCTATAGCAATCAGCCCCAGCATTTT. Translating gives CASSWGYSNQPQHF.

This rearrangement joins TRBV5-4 to TRBJ2-5; 10 bases match TRBD2. Per germline, CDR1 SGHNT and CDR2 YYREEE (reference sequence). The CDR3 covers 15 residues. Trimming removed 3 bases from V and 1 base from J; junction bases left unmatched: 3. In DNA, the CDR3 is TGTGCCAGCAGCTCGGGACTAGCGCCCCAAGAGACCCAGTACTTC. This translates into CASSSGLAPQETQYF.